A single sample is the source of the 8 T cell receptor beta chains below, sequenced in a study of spatial heterogeneity in lung cancer. Noted time point: sample taken at primary tumor resection. Unsorted whole RNA from tumor, nontumor lung or frozen PBMC underwent sequencing. TCRdb independently ran MiXCR on the 5' RACE reads; one entry per CDR3 protein. This sample carries 15,000 to 20,000 distinct CDR3 sequences, roughly a fifth of them seen once, and the ten largest clones take under 20%. The starting material was PBMCs, obtained at surgery. These receptor sequences come from a female donor with early-stage non-small cell lung cancer.

The rearrangement links TRBV30 to TRBJ1-1; 7 positions agree with TRBD1. Germline V gene lookup returns CDR1 GTSNPN and CDR2 SVGIG (reference sequence). Trimming cost V 1 base and J 10 bases; bases outside gene matches: 12. CDR3 length: 14 residues. The CDR3 nucleotides are TGTGCCTGGAGTGGGACAGGAGCCATAGGAGGAGCTTTCTTT. Amino acids: CAWSGTGAIGGAFF.

The table lists this clonotype with many counts. The chain combines TRBV7-2 with TRBJ1-2; D remains unclear. The germline V gene encodes CDR1 SGHTA and CDR2 FQGNSA. V was trimmed by 1 base and J by 2 bases, leaving 8 bases between them. The CDR3 extends over 14 amino acids. Here the CDR3 reads CASSLVAANYGYTF. CDR3 coding DNA: TGTGCCAGCAGCTTAGTGGCAGCGAACTATGGCTACACCTTC. The variable domain in full, with the rest retrieved from reference TRBV7-2 and TRBJ1-2, is GAGVSQSPSNKVTEKGKDVELRCDPISGHTALYWYRQSLGQGLEFLIYFQGNSAPDKSGLPSDRFSAERTGGSVSTLTIQRTQQEDSAVYLCASSLVAANYGYTFGSGTRLTVV.

This clonotype is deemed medium-sized. The gene calls are TRBV12-3 or TRBV12-4 and TRBJ2-1, with 11 bases identical to TRBD2. Trimming cost V 3 bases and J 5 bases; bases outside gene matches: 18. CDR3 length: 20 amino acids. The CDR3 DNA reads TGTGCCAGCAGTTTCCCCCTGGCTAGCGGGAGGCCCGTTTTCCACAATGAGCAGTTCTTC. Its protein is CASSFPLASGRPVFHNEQFF.

This clonotype has ten or more counts. The chain joins TRBV27 to TRBJ2-7; 9 nucleotides line up with TRBD2. This CDR3 has 13 amino acids. Germline-derived CDR1 and CDR2 are MNHEY and SMNVEV (reference sequence). The V and J ends lost 6 bases and 6 bases, in that order; junction bases with no gene match: 6. CDR3 residues: CASSPRREGEQYF. Written as DNA, the CDR3 is TGTGCCAGCAGCCCCCGGCGGGAGGGCGAGCAGTACTTC.

This clonotype was detected only a few times. The rearrangement links TRBV5-5 to TRBJ2-2; D is unclear. The CDR3 is 15 amino acids. Germline V gene data show CDR1 as SGHKS and CDR2 as YYEKEE (reference sequence). V dropped 1 base and J dropped 3 bases, with 10 bases sitting between them. The DNA of the CDR3 is TGTGCCAGCAGCTTGCCGCCGAGAGACACCGGGGAGCTGTTTTTT. This encodes CASSLPPRDTGELFF.

The chain couples TRBV20-1 to TRBJ1-1; the D is unclear. This CDR3 contains 14 residues. CDR1 is DFQATT and CDR2 is SNEGSKA in the germline V gene (reference sequence). The V and J ends lost 3 bases and 1 base respectively, with 12 bases between them. The CDR3 reads CSASRWRSNTEAFF. The CDR3, as DNA: TGCAGTGCTAGTCGGTGGCGGTCGAACACTGAAGCTTTCTTT.

J is TRBJ1-2 and V is TRBV9; 8 bases line up with TRBD1. There are 15 residues in the CDR3. Germline V gene lookup returns CDR1 SGDLS and CDR2 YYNGEE. The V segment lost 4 bases and the J segment 4 bases; nucleotides outside the gene matches: 9. The CDR3, as DNA: TGTGCCAGCAGCAAGGCGGGACAGGCGGCCTATGGCTACACCTTC. As protein: CASSKAGQAAYGYTF.

This clonotype was counted ten times or more. J is TRBJ2-3 and V is TRBV29-1; the match to TRBD2 covers 12 bases. J was trimmed by 4 bases and V by 3 bases; bases with no gene match: 2. This CDR3 comprises 14 residues. The germline V gene has CDR1 SQVTM and CDR2 ANQGSEA. CDR3 nucleotides: TGCAGCGTTGATCTAGCGGGAGGGCCAGATACGCAGTATTTT. Protein sequence: CSVDLAGGPDTQYF.